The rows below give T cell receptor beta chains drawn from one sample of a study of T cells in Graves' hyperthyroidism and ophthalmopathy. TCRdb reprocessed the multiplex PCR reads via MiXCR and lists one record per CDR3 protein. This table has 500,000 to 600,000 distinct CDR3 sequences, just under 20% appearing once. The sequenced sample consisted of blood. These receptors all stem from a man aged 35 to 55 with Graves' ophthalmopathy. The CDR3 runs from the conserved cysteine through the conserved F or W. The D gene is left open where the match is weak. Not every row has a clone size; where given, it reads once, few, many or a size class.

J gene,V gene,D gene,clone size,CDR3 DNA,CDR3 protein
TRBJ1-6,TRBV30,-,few,TGTGCCTGGAGTACGGATGTTTATAATTCACCCCTCCACTTT,CAWSTDVYNSPLHF
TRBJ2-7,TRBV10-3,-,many,TGTGCCATCAGTGGTCGAGCAGGGCAGGGCTACGAGCAGTACTTC,CAISGRAGQGYEQYF
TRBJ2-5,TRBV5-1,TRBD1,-,TGCGCCAGCAGCTACGGGACAGGGGTTGAGACCCAGTACTTC,CASSYGTGVETQYF
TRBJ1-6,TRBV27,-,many,TGTGCCAGCAGTTTGACAAGGAATTCACCCCTCCACTTT,CASSLTRNSPLHF
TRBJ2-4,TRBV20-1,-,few,TGCAGTGCTAGAGATTCGTCTGGATCAATTAAAAACATTCAGTACTTC,CSARDSSGSIKNIQYF
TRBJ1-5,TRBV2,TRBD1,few,TGTGCCAGCGGCAACCGGGACAGGGGGCAGCCCCAGCATTTT,CASGNRDRGQPQHF
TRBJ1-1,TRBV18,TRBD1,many,TGTGCCAGCTCATCTACTGGGACAGCGACTGAAGCTTTCTTT,CASSSTGTATEAFF
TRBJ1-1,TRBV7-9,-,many,TGTGCCAGCAGCTTAGAACACCTGAACACTGAAGCTTTCTTT,CASSLEHLNTEAFF
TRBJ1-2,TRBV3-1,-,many,TGTGCCAGCAGCCAAGGTGGTCGGGGCTACACCTTC,CASSQGGRGYTF
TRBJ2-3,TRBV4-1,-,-,TGCGCCAGCAGCCAAGACCCTTTAGTTTCCGATACGCAGTATTTT,CASSQDPLVSDTQYF
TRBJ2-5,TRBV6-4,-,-,TGTGCCAGCAGTGAAGATCTTCCGGGGGACCAAGAGACCCAGTACTTC,CASSEDLPGDQETQYF
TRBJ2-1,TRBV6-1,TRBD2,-,TGTGCCAGCAGTGAAGCTACTAGCGGGATATACAATGAGCAGTTCTTC,CASSEATSGIYNEQFF
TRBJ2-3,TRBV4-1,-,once,TGCGCCAGCAGCCAAGATACCCGGGACTCCACAGATACGCAGTATTTT,CASSQDTRDSTDTQYF
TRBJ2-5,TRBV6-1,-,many,TGTGCCAGCAGTCGACGCCCATTGAGGACTACTTGGTACCAAGAGACCCAGTACTTC,CASSRRPLRTTWYQETQYF
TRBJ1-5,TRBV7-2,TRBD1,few,TGTGCCAGCAGCTCCCAGGGGGTCGGTCAGCCCCAGCATTTT,CASSSQGVGQPQHF
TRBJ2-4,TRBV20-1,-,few,TGCAGTGCTTCTGCGACAGGTGGGGTTGACATTCAGTACTTC,CSASATGGVDIQYF
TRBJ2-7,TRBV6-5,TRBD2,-,TGTGCCAGCAGTTACTCGGGACTAGCGGCTTCCTACGAGCAGTACTTC,CASSYSGLAASYEQYF
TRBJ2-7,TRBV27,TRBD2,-,TGTGCCAGCAGTTTTTTAGCGGGAGGGGGCTCCGAGCAGTACTTC,CASSFLAGGGSEQYF
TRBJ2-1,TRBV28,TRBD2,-,TGTGCCAGCTATGGACTAGCGGGAGAGGGGTACAATGAGCAGTTCTTC,CASYGLAGEGYNEQFF
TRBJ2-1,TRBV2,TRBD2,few,TGTGCCAGCAGTCCCCGACTAGCGGGAGCGCATGAGCAGTTCTTC,CASSPRLAGAHEQFF
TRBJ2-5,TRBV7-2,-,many,TGTGCCAGCAGCTTAGCGCCAGGTCAAGAGACCCAGTACTTC,CASSLAPGQETQYF
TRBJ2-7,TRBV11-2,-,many,TGTGCCAGCAGCTCTTACAGGGCCTACGAGCAGTACTTC,CASSSYRAYEQYF
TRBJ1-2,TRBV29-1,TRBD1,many,TGCAGCGCCCAATCCGGACAGGGAACTGGCTACACCTTC,CSAQSGQGTGYTF
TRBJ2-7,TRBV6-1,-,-,TGTGCCAGCAGTGAATCGACTTTTCACGAGCAGTACTTC,CASSESTFHEQYF
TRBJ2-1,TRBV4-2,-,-,TGTGCCAGCAGCCTCGGACAGGAGGGGAATGAGCAGTTCTTC,CASSLGQEGNEQFF
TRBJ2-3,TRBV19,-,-,TGTGCCACCTCTGGGTCTAGCACAGATACGCAGTATTTT,CATSGSSTDTQYF
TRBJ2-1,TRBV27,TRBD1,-,TGTGTCAGCAGTCACAGGGGGTGGAATGAGCAGTTCTTC,CVSSHRGWNEQFF
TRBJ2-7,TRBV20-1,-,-,TGCAGTGCTAGGAACAGCCCCTACGAGCAGTACTTC,CSARNSPYEQYF
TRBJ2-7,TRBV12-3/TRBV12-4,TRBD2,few,TGTGCCAGCATCATAACCGGGACTACACGCTACGAGCAGTACTTC,CASIITGTTRYEQYF
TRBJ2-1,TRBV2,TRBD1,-,TGTGCCAGCAGTCAGCATAATACAGGGGCCGTTGAGCAGTTCTTC,CASSQHNTGAVEQFF
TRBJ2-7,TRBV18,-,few,TGTGCCAGCTCACCACCCCCGGGCAGGGGCGGTAGATACGAGCAGTACTTC,CASSPPPGRGGRYEQYF
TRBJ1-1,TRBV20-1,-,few,TGCAGTGCTTCGGGACCGAGGGGAGGTGAAGCTTTCTTT,CSASGPRGGEAFF
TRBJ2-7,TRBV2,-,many,TGTGCCAGCAGTGCGCACTACGAGCAGTACTTC,CASSAHYEQYF
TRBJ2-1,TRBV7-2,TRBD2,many,TGTGCCAGCAGCGCTAGCGGGAGGGCCAATGAGCAGTTCTTC,CASSASGRANEQFF
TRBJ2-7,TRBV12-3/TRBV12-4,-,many,TGTGCCAGCAGATCAACCTACGGGATCAACGAGCAGTACTTC,CASRSTYGINEQYF
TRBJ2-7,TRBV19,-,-,TGTGCCAGTATAAGCGGAGTTGGCGAGCAGTACTTC,CASISGVGEQYF
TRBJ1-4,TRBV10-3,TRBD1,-,TGTGCCATCAGCCAAGGGGGCGCGGGAACTAATGAAAAACTGTTTTTT,CAISQGGAGTNEKLFF
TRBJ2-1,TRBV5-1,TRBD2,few,TGCGCCAGCAGCTTGGCGTCCAGCGGGGGGATCTCCTACAATGAGCAGTTCTTC,CASSLASSGGISYNEQFF
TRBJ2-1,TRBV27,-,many,TGTGCCAGCAGTCCCGGATCCTACAATGAGCAGTTCTTC,CASSPGSYNEQFF
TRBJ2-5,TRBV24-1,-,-,TGTGCCACCAGTGGGACACGGACTATAGCCCAAGAGACCCAGTACTTC,CATSGTRTIAQETQYF
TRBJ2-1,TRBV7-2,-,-,TGTGCCAGCAGCTCATCCGGGGGTACCTCTAACAATGAGCAGTTCTTC,CASSSSGGTSNNEQFF
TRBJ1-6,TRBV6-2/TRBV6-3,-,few,TGTGCCAGCAGTTACGGACTTTTAGGAGCCCTCCACTTT,CASSYGLLGALHF
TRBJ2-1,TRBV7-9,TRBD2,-,TGTGCCAGCAGCTCCTCAATAACTAGCGGGAGTTCCCCCACCAATGAGCAGTTCTTC,CASSSSITSGSSPTNEQFF